The rows below give T cell receptor beta chains drawn from one sample of a study of shared clonotypes between healthy human individuals. This table comes from immunoSEQ multiplex PCR, and its TCRdb copy is limited to in-frame clones, with some not included. This table has about 1,500,000 clones, approximately 97% appearing once. Input material: naive CD4+ T cells sorted from blood. The receptors were gathered from a man under 40 in good health. CDR3s include the opening cysteine and the closing phenylalanine or tryptophan. Fields, in order: clone size, V gene, D gene, J gene, CDR3 protein, CDR3 DNA. A D gene is named only where the DNA matches it firmly. Clone size appears in some rows only: once, few, many, or a class for an expanded clone.

size: once
V: TRBV18
D: TRBD2
J: TRBJ2-2
CDR3: CASSPRASGRSANTGELFF
DNA: TGTGCCAGCTCACCACGGGCTAGCGGGAGGTCGGCGAACACCGGGGAGCTGTTTTTT

size: -
V: TRBV7-9
D: TRBD2
J: TRBJ2-7
CDR3: CASSLGGRVYEQYF
DNA: TGTGCCAGCAGCTTAGGCGGGAGGGTCTACGAGCAGTACTTC

size: once
V: TRBV5-1
D: -
J: TRBJ1-2
CDR3: CASSSAGSVVTRGYTF
DNA: TGCGCCAGCAGCTCCGCCGGGTCGGTAGTAACTAGAGGCTACACCTTC

size: -
V: TRBV10-2
D: -
J: TRBJ1-1
CDR3: CASLGGSEAFF
DNA: TGCGCCAGCCTGGGGGGCTCGGAAGCTTTCTTT

size: -
V: TRBV10-3
D: TRBD2
J: TRBJ2-7
CDR3: CAISFLEERGEQYF
DNA: TGTGCCATCAGCTTCCTTGAGGAGCGGGGTGAGCAGTACTTC

size: -
V: TRBV5-5
D: -
J: TRBJ2-2
CDR3: CASTRRVPDTGELFF
DNA: TGTGCCAGCACCCGCCGGGTTCCGGACACCGGGGAGCTGTTTTTT

size: -
V: TRBV20-1
D: -
J: TRBJ2-1
CDR3: CSALRNNEQFF
DNA: TGCAGTGCCCTTCGTAACAATGAGCAGTTCTTC

size: once
V: TRBV25-1
D: TRBD2
J: TRBJ2-7
CDR3: CASSEWVFTGGEYF
DNA: TGTGCCAGCAGTGAATGGGTCTTTACGGGAGGGGAGTACTTC

size: -
V: TRBV11-3
D: -
J: TRBJ2-1
CDR3: CASSPNKDYYNEQFF
DNA: TGTGCCAGCAGCCCGAACAAGGACTATTACAATGAGCAGTTCTTC

size: -
V: TRBV28
D: -
J: TRBJ1-2
CDR3: CASYALPNYGYTF
DNA: TGTGCCAGCTACGCCCTCCCTAACTATGGCTACACCTTC

size: few
V: TRBV14
D: TRBD2
J: TRBJ2-1
CDR3: CASSQSGRTRDEQFF
DNA: TGTGCCAGCAGCCAAAGCGGGAGGACGAGGGATGAGCAGTTCTTC

size: -
V: TRBV21-1
D: -
J: TRBJ1-2
CDR3: CASSTLDRGPNYGYTF
DNA: TGTGCCAGCAGCACTCTGGACAGGGGGCCAAACTATGGCTACACCTTC

size: -
V: TRBV7-8
D: -
J: TRBJ1-1
CDR3: CASSLVTGRLNTEAFF
DNA: TGTGCCAGCAGCTTAGTTACAGGGAGGTTGAACACTGAAGCTTTCTTT

size: -
V: TRBV11-2
D: TRBD1
J: TRBJ1-1
CDR3: CASSPRQGGNTEAFF
DNA: TGTGCCAGCAGCCCGCGACAGGGAGGGAACACTGAAGCTTTCTTT

size: -
V: TRBV11-2
D: TRBD2
J: TRBJ2-7
CDR3: CASSLGLAGVHEQYF
DNA: TGTGCCAGCAGCTTAGGACTAGCGGGAGTTCACGAGCAGTACTTC

size: -
V: TRBV5-8
D: -
J: TRBJ1-1
CDR3: CASSFRQISNTEAFF
DNA: TGTGCCAGCAGCTTTAGACAGATCTCGAACACTGAAGCTTTCTTT

size: -
V: TRBV11-2
D: -
J: TRBJ1-2
CDR3: CASSLDSGGYGYTF
DNA: TGTGCCAGCAGCTTAGATTCAGGTGGCTATGGCTACACCTTC

size: -
V: TRBV9
D: TRBD1
J: TRBJ1-3
CDR3: CASSTSSEGQPGNTIYF
DNA: TGTGCCAGCAGCACCTCCTCAGAGGGACAGCCTGGAAACACCATATATTTT

size: -
V: TRBV27
D: -
J: TRBJ2-2
CDR3: CASSLWQKNTGELFF
DNA: TGTGCCAGCAGTTTATGGCAGAAAAACACCGGGGAGCTGTTTTTT

size: -
V: TRBV28
D: TRBD1
J: TRBJ2-2
CDR3: CASTRQGSNTGELFF
DNA: TGTGCCAGCACCAGACAGGGATCGAACACCGGGGAGCTGTTTTTT

size: -
V: TRBV5-1
D: TRBD1
J: TRBJ2-7
CDR3: CASSLGQGSSYEQYF
DNA: TGCGCCAGCAGCTTGGGACAGGGATCCAGCTACGAGCAGTACTTC

size: -
V: TRBV9
D: TRBD2
J: TRBJ2-1
CDR3: CASSVVSGDEQFF
DNA: TGTGCCAGCAGCGTAGTGAGCGGGGATGAGCAGTTCTTC

size: -
V: TRBV19
D: -
J: TRBJ2-6
CDR3: CASRDVGGGANVLTF
DNA: TGTGCCAGTAGAGACGTTGGGGGTGGGGCCAACGTCCTGACTTTC

size: -
V: TRBV29-1
D: TRBD2
J: TRBJ2-1
CDR3: CTGTSVINEQFF
DNA: TGCACCGGGACTAGCGTTATTAATGAGCAGTTCTTC

size: -
V: TRBV30
D: TRBD1
J: TRBJ1-4
CDR3: CAWSAQGEKLFF
DNA: TGTGCCTGGAGCGCACAGGGGGAGAAACTGTTTTTT

size: -
V: TRBV18
D: TRBD2
J: TRBJ2-7
CDR3: CASSGLAGTYEQYF
DNA: TGTGCCAGCTCAGGTCTAGCGGGGACCTACGAGCAGTACTTC

size: -
V: TRBV29-1
D: TRBD2
J: TRBJ2-3
CDR3: CSVPASGRWTDTQYF
DNA: TGCAGCGTCCCCGCTAGCGGGAGATGGACAGATACGCAGTATTTT

size: -
V: TRBV15
D: -
J: TRBJ1-1
CDR3: CATSRFNLFEAFF
DNA: TGTGCCACCAGCAGATTTAACCTCTTTGAAGCTTTCTTT

size: once
V: TRBV18
D: TRBD1
J: TRBJ2-7
CDR3: CASSPPYGQGDSYEQYF
DNA: TGTGCCAGCTCACCACCTTACGGACAGGGGGACTCCTACGAGCAGTACTTC

size: -
V: TRBV19
D: TRBD1
J: TRBJ1-5
CDR3: CASSIDIRGRQPQHF
DNA: TGTGCCAGTAGTATAGATATCAGGGGGCGTCAGCCCCAGCATTTT

size: -
V: TRBV2
D: TRBD1
J: TRBJ1-4
CDR3: CASLRWGQGINEKLFF
DNA: TGTGCCAGCCTGCGATGGGGACAGGGCATTAATGAAAAACTGTTTTTT

size: -
V: TRBV27
D: TRBD2
J: TRBJ2-1
CDR3: CASRGTSYNEQFF
DNA: TGTGCCAGCAGAGGGACTAGCTACAATGAGCAGTTCTTC

size: -
V: TRBV7-6
D: -
J: TRBJ1-3
CDR3: CASSSELGAGDNTIYF
DNA: TGTGCCAGCAGCTCGGAGTTAGGGGCAGGGGACAACACCATATATTTT

size: -
V: TRBV18
D: -
J: TRBJ1-4
CDR3: CASSPPGVGKLFF
DNA: TGTGCCAGCTCACCACCGGGGGTGGGAAAACTGTTTTTT

size: -
V: TRBV9
D: TRBD2
J: TRBJ2-2
CDR3: CASSSLLAGGELFF
DNA: TGTGCCAGCAGCTCCCTACTAGCGGGAGGGGAGCTGTTTTTT

size: -
V: TRBV18
D: -
J: TRBJ2-1
CDR3: CASSPTKTGLQTEQFF
DNA: TGTGCCAGCTCACCAACGAAAACAGGGCTACAAACTGAGCAGTTCTTC

size: -
V: TRBV10-1
D: -
J: TRBJ2-2
CDR3: CASSLPTGELFF
DNA: TGCGCCAGCAGTTTACCGACCGGGGAGCTGTTTTTT

size: -
V: TRBV5-1
D: -
J: TRBJ2-2
CDR3: CASSESGAGTGELFF
DNA: TGCGCCAGCAGCGAGTCAGGGGCCGGCACCGGGGAGCTGTTTTTT

size: -
V: TRBV5-1
D: -
J: TRBJ2-2
CDR3: CASSLYVSPNTGELFF
DNA: TGCGCCAGCAGCTTGTATGTTAGCCCGAACACCGGGGAGCTGTTTTTT

size: -
V: TRBV5-4
D: -
J: TRBJ1-1
CDR3: CASSPRRGLTEAFF
DNA: TGTGCCAGCAGCCCACGGCGGGGGTTGACTGAAGCTTTCTTT

size: -
V: TRBV4-1
D: TRBD1
J: TRBJ1-2
CDR3: CASSQDYDRGNLYGYTF
DNA: TGCGCCAGCAGCCAAGATTACGACAGGGGAAACCTCTATGGCTACACCTTC

size: few
V: TRBV5-4
D: TRBD1
J: TRBJ2-1
CDR3: CASRRQGALSANEQFF
DNA: TGTGCCAGCAGGAGACAGGGGGCTCTTTCCGCCAATGAGCAGTTCTTC

size: once
V: TRBV27
D: -
J: TRBJ2-7
CDR3: CASKWVGGEQYF
DNA: TGTGCCAGCAAATGGGTAGGAGGCGAGCAGTACTTC

size: -
V: TRBV9
D: -
J: TRBJ2-2
CDR3: CASSVSGHSAVTGELFF
DNA: TGTGCCAGCAGCGTATCGGGACATTCGGCGGTCACCGGGGAGCTGTTTTTT

size: -
V: TRBV4-3
D: TRBD2
J: TRBJ2-3
CDR3: CASSRKAVGTSGRADTDTQYF
DNA: TGCGCCAGCAGCCGAAAGGCGGTCGGGACTAGCGGGAGAGCGGACACAGATACGCAGTATTTT

size: once
V: TRBV6-5
D: -
J: TRBJ2-7
CDR3: CASSYSRLTHYEQYF
DNA: TGTGCCAGCAGTTACTCACGGCTCACGCACTACGAGCAGTACTTC

size: -
V: TRBV6-5
D: TRBD1
J: TRBJ2-1
CDR3: CASSYMDREHNEQFF
DNA: TGTGCCAGCAGTTACATGGACAGGGAGCACAATGAGCAGTTCTTC

size: -
V: TRBV5-1
D: TRBD1
J: TRBJ2-3
CDR3: CASSKDRERDTQYF
DNA: TGCGCCAGCAGCAAGGACAGGGAACGGGATACGCAGTATTTT

size: -
V: TRBV6-6
D: -
J: TRBJ1-5
CDR3: CASTQGKGNDQPQHF
DNA: TGTGCCAGCACACAGGGAAAGGGAAATGATCAGCCCCAGCATTTT

size: -
V: TRBV2
D: TRBD1
J: TRBJ1-4
CDR3: CASSTLGQGASDEKLFF
DNA: TGTGCCAGCAGCACCCTTGGACAGGGGGCTTCGGATGAAAAACTGTTTTTT

size: -
V: TRBV6-1
D: -
J: TRBJ2-5
CDR3: CASSGRDMAQETQYF
DNA: TGTGCCAGCAGTGGACGGGACATGGCACAAGAGACCCAGTACTTC

size: -
V: TRBV5-1
D: TRBD2
J: TRBJ2-3
CDR3: CASSLRVAGDTQYF
DNA: TGCGCCAGCAGCTTGAGGGTAGCGGGAGATACGCAGTATTTT

size: -
V: TRBV9
D: -
J: TRBJ2-1
CDR3: CASSVLGSVSEQFF
DNA: TGTGCCAGCAGCGTTCTCGGGTCGGTCTCCGAGCAGTTCTTC

size: -
V: TRBV28
D: TRBD2
J: TRBJ2-3
CDR3: CASSFWTSGSVDTQYF
DNA: TGTGCCAGCAGTTTCTGGACTAGCGGATCAGTAGATACGCAGTATTTT

size: once
V: TRBV5-1
D: -
J: TRBJ2-5
CDR3: CASRGETQYF
DNA: TGCGCCAGCAGAGGAGAGACCCAGTACTTC